The 3 T cell receptor beta chains presented below share a single source sample, sequenced in a study of CD8+ T cells in alopecia areata. cDNA reverse transcribed from extracted RNA served as the sequencing template. Measured with immunoSEQ multiplex PCR; TCRdb has only the in-frame clones, and not every one. The table includes about 140,000 clones, 51% detected once. The input for sequencing was CD4+ T cells sorted from blood, taken at week 0. The receptors were sampled from a human donor with alopecia areata.

The chain has TRBV5-1 and TRBJ2-1; 13 bases agree with TRBD2. CDR1 SGHRS and CDR2 YFSETQ come from the germline V gene. Trimming removed 0 bases from V and 7 bases from J; junction bases left unmatched: 4. This CDR3 is 16 amino acids long. The CDR3 here is CASSLAGTSGANEQFF. In nucleotides, the CDR3 is TGCGCCAGCAGCTTGGCCGGGACTAGCGGGGCTAATGAGCAGTTCTTC.

The chain uses TRBV7-9 and TRBJ2-2; D is uncertain. The germline CDR1 and CDR2 sequences are SEHNR and FQNEAQ (reference sequence). V dropped 6 bases and J dropped 5 bases, with 13 bases sitting between them. CDR3 length equals 14 residues. The CDR3, as DNA: TGTGCCAGCAGGTTATCGGTTGGGACCGGGGAGCTGTTTTTT. As protein: CASRLSVGTGELFF.

This clone came up a few times. This chain links TRBV29-1 with TRBJ2-2; no reliable D call. Per germline, CDR1 SQVTM and CDR2 ANQGSEA. This CDR3 has 14 residues. Deletions cut 4 bases from V and 0 bases from J, with 9 bases between. CDR3 sequence (DNA): TGCAGCGTTGTCCCCCCTACGAACACCGGGGAGCTGTTTTTT. Translation: CSVVPPTNTGELFF.